Listed below are T cell receptor beta chains from one sample, sequenced in a study of blood T cell repertoires in COVID-19. Data came from immunoSEQ multiplex PCR; TCRdb stores just in-frame clones and leaves some out. This sample has approximately 180,000 clones, with 70% to 90% found just once. The specimen sequenced was peripheral blood. The receptors shown here come from a man between 60 and 75 years old with acute or convalescent COVID-19. Each CDR3 is given with its conserved first and last residue. D genes are given only for firm matches. Rows may omit the clone size; those that give it use once, few, many or a size class.

V: TRBV20-1
size: once
length: 11
J: TRBJ2-7
D: TRBD1
CDR3: CSAVTRGEQYF
DNA: TGCAGTGCGGTAACCAGGGGGGAGCAGTACTTC

V: TRBV18
size: NA
length: 13
J: TRBJ1-5
D: TRBD1
CDR3: CASSTDRDQPQHF
DNA: TGTGCCAGCTCAACCGACAGGGATCAGCCCCAGCATTTT

V: TRBV4-2
size: NA
length: 13
J: TRBJ2-7
D: TRBD2
CDR3: CASSQEGTSEQYF
DNA: TGTGCCAGCAGCCAAGAAGGGACTAGCGAGCAGTACTTC

V: TRBV5-6
size: NA
length: 18
J: TRBJ2-3
D: TRBD2
CDR3: CASSLVSGSAFGTDTQYF
DNA: TGTGCCAGCAGCTTGGTCAGCGGGAGCGCTTTTGGCACAGATACGCAGTATTTT

V: TRBV5-1
size: once
length: 18
J: TRBJ2-3
D: TRBD2
CDR3: CASSLGVTSGSGKDTQYF
DNA: TGCGCCAGCAGCTTGGGGGTAACTAGCGGGAGCGGTAAGGATACGCAGTATTTT

V: TRBV7-9
size: NA
length: 18
J: TRBJ2-6
D: TRBD1
CDR3: CASRPGQGALPGANVLTF
DNA: TGTGCCAGCAGGCCGGGACAGGGGGCGCTTCCTGGGGCCAACGTCCTGACTTTC

V: TRBV7-9
size: once
length: 15
J: TRBJ1-1
D: NA
CDR3: CASSPKRRVRTEAFF
DNA: TGTGCCAGCAGCCCTAAACGTCGAGTCCGCACTGAAGCTTTCTTT

V: TRBV4-3
size: NA
length: 13
J: TRBJ2-7
D: NA
CDR3: CASSPGLPREQYF
DNA: TGCGCCAGCAGTCCAGGACTTCCCAGGGAGCAGTACTTC

V: TRBV19
size: NA
length: 15
J: TRBJ1-5
D: NA
CDR3: CASSIEPRAFQPQHF
DNA: TGTGCCAGTAGTATAGAGCCCCGCGCGTTTCAGCCCCAGCATTTT

V: TRBV19
size: NA
length: 12
J: TRBJ1-5
D: NA
CDR3: CASSGFNLPQHF
DNA: TGTGCCAGTTCCGGGTTCAATCTGCCCCAGCATTTT

V: TRBV18
size: NA
length: 14
J: TRBJ2-5
D: NA
CDR3: CASSPGAGRETQYF
DNA: TGTGCCAGCTCACCAGGAGCCGGCCGGGAGACCCAGTACTTC

V: TRBV6-5
size: NA
length: 13
J: TRBJ2-3
D: NA
CDR3: CASTLSSTDTQYF
DNA: TGTGCCAGCACCTTATCTAGCACAGATACGCAGTATTTT

V: TRBV19
size: NA
length: 16
J: TRBJ2-2
D: TRBD2
CDR3: CASSISSGSNTGELFF
DNA: TGTGCCAGTAGTATATCGAGCGGGAGTAACACCGGGGAGCTGTTTTTT

V: TRBV19
size: NA
length: 15
J: TRBJ2-3
D: NA
CDR3: CASIPLGAMSDTQYF
DNA: TGTGCCAGTATTCCACTAGGTGCCATGTCAGATACGCAGTATTTT

V: TRBV18
size: NA
length: 16
J: TRBJ2-2
D: NA
CDR3: CASSPALGSWTGELFF
DNA: TGTGCCAGCTCACCGGCTTTGGGCAGCTGGACCGGGGAGCTGTTTTTT

V: TRBV2
size: few
length: 13
J: TRBJ2-1
D: NA
CDR3: CASKGGALNEQFF
DNA: TGTGCCAGCAAGGGCGGGGCCCTCAATGAGCAGTTCTTC

V: TRBV7-2
size: NA
length: 15
J: TRBJ1-2
D: NA
CDR3: CASSINQGLAYGYTF
DNA: TGTGCCAGCAGTATCAACCAGGGGTTGGCCTATGGCTACACCTTC

V: TRBV7-9
size: few
length: 13
J: TRBJ1-3
D: NA
CDR3: CASSLNWGTPEYF
DNA: TGTGCCAGCAGCTTAAACTGGGGGACACCGGAATATTTT

V: TRBV28
size: NA
length: 13
J: TRBJ1-2
D: NA
CDR3: CASSLSRMRAHYF
DNA: TGTGCCAGCAGTTTAAGCAGGATGAGGGCCCATTATTTC

V: TRBV2
size: NA
length: 14
J: TRBJ1-4
D: NA
CDR3: CASRDQGYNEKLFF
DNA: TGTGCCAGCAGGGACCAGGGTTATAATGAAAAACTGTTTTTT

V: TRBV6-2/TRBV6-3
size: NA
length: 12
J: TRBJ1-3
D: TRBD1
CDR3: CASSYSGQVFYF
DNA: TGTGCCAGCAGTTACTCCGGACAGGTTTTTTATTTT

V: TRBV6-2/TRBV6-3
size: NA
length: 17
J: TRBJ2-1
D: TRBD2
CDR3: CASSPAPGLASYNEQFF
DNA: TGTGCCAGCAGCCCTGCCCCGGGACTAGCCTCCTACAATGAGCAGTTCTTC

V: TRBV3-1/TRBV3-2
size: NA
length: 15
J: TRBJ2-7
D: TRBD2
CDR3: CASSLTSGRAHEQYF
DNA: TGTGCCAGCAGCCTGACTAGCGGGAGGGCCCACGAGCAGTACTTC

V: TRBV5-4
size: NA
length: 14
J: TRBJ1-6
D: TRBD1
CDR3: CASSLQGSYSPLHF
DNA: TGTGCCAGCAGCCTACAGGGGTCATATTCACCCCTCCACTTT

V: TRBV7-8
size: NA
length: 15
J: TRBJ2-7
D: TRBD2
CDR3: CASSLSREATYEQYF
DNA: TGTGCCAGCAGCTTGTCGCGGGAGGCCACCTACGAGCAGTACTTC

V: TRBV7-2
size: NA
length: 14
J: TRBJ1-4
D: NA
CDR3: CASSPVGVREKLFF
DNA: TGTGCCAGCAGCCCAGTAGGGGTCCGGGAAAAACTGTTTTTT

V: TRBV28
size: NA
length: 13
J: TRBJ1-6
D: TRBD1
CDR3: CASSLLQGKPLHF
DNA: TGTGCCAGCAGTTTGTTACAGGGGAAGCCCCTCCACTTT

V: TRBV5-1
size: once
length: 17
J: TRBJ2-7
D: TRBD1
CDR3: CASSLGGTGNLHYEQYF
DNA: TGCGCCAGCAGCTTGGGGGGGACAGGGAACTTGCATTACGAGCAGTACTTC

V: TRBV19
size: NA
length: 13
J: TRBJ1-2
D: TRBD1
CDR3: CASSTRDRSAYTF
DNA: TGTGCCAGTAGTACCCGGGACAGGTCGGCCTACACCTTC

V: TRBV7-2
size: NA
length: 15
J: TRBJ2-7
D: TRBD1
CDR3: CASSSPDRGFYEQYF
DNA: TGTGCCAGCAGCTCCCCGGACAGGGGGTTCTACGAGCAGTACTTC

V: TRBV4-2
size: NA
length: 14
J: TRBJ1-2
D: TRBD1
CDR3: CASSQEGTVYGYTF
DNA: TGTGCCAGCAGCCAAGAGGGGACAGTCTATGGCTACACCTTC

V: TRBV4-2
size: NA
length: 15
J: TRBJ2-5
D: NA
CDR3: CASSQGSGGRETQYF
DNA: TGTGCCAGCAGCCAAGGTAGCGGAGGGAGGGAGACCCAGTACTTC

V: TRBV28
size: NA
length: 14
J: TRBJ1-2
D: TRBD1
CDR3: CASSSGQGAGGYTF
DNA: TGTGCCAGCAGCTCGGGACAGGGGGCAGGAGGCTACACCTTC

V: TRBV10-2
size: NA
length: 14
J: TRBJ2-7
D: TRBD1
CDR3: CASSWRTGDYEQYF
DNA: TGCGCCAGCAGTTGGAGGACAGGAGACTACGAGCAGTACTTC

V: TRBV28
size: NA
length: 16
J: TRBJ1-1
D: NA
CDR3: CASSLWEGQLPTEAFF
DNA: TGTGCCAGCAGTTTATGGGAGGGCCAACTACCCACTGAAGCTTTCTTT

V: TRBV28
size: NA
length: 13
J: TRBJ1-6
D: TRBD1
CDR3: CASTETGDSPLHF
DNA: TGTGCCAGCACCGAGACAGGGGATTCACCCCTCCACTTT

V: TRBV6-6
size: once
length: 12
J: TRBJ2-1
D: NA
CDR3: CASSYSNNEQFF
DNA: TGTGCCAGCAGTTACAGCAACAATGAGCAGTTCTTC

V: TRBV19
size: NA
length: 15
J: TRBJ2-7
D: TRBD2
CDR3: CASSPTSGTSYEQYF
DNA: TGTGCCAGTAGTCCGACTAGCGGGACCTCTTACGAGCAGTACTTC

V: TRBV24-1
size: few
length: 12
J: TRBJ2-1
D: TRBD1
CDR3: CATSDAGTGLFF
DNA: TGTGCCACCAGTGATGCCGGGACAGGGCTGTTCTTC

V: TRBV28
size: few
length: 14
J: TRBJ1-1
D: TRBD1
CDR3: CASSRSGQGSEAFF
DNA: TGTGCCAGCAGTCGCTCGGGACAGGGGTCTGAAGCTTTCTTT

V: TRBV6-5
size: NA
length: 11
J: TRBJ2-4
D: NA
CDR3: CASRRFGIQYF
DNA: TGTGCCAGCAGACGTTTCGGCATTCAGTACTTC

V: TRBV7-9
size: NA
length: 15
J: TRBJ1-4
D: NA
CDR3: CASSPPPGVNEKLFF
DNA: TGTGCCAGCAGCCCGCCGCCAGGCGTTAATGAAAAACTGTTTTTT

V: TRBV28
size: NA
length: 14
J: TRBJ1-4
D: NA
CDR3: CASSPGGRGEKLFF
DNA: TGTGCCAGCAGCCCGGGGGGGAGGGGTGAAAAACTGTTTTTT

V: TRBV29-1
size: NA
length: 14
J: TRBJ2-3
D: TRBD1
CDR3: CSDRGFAITDTQYF
DNA: TGCAGCGACAGGGGATTTGCCATCACAGATACGCAGTATTTT

V: TRBV2
size: once
length: 13
J: TRBJ1-2
D: TRBD1
CDR3: CASVGQGFYGYTF
DNA: TGTGCCAGCGTGGGACAGGGGTTCTATGGCTACACCTTC

V: TRBV5-1
size: NA
length: 13
J: TRBJ2-1
D: NA
CDR3: CASSSLTYNEQFF
DNA: TGCGCCAGCAGCAGCCTGACCTACAATGAGCAGTTCTTC

V: TRBV5-1
size: NA
length: 16
J: TRBJ2-3
D: TRBD2
CDR3: CASSFGASGRTDTQYF
DNA: TGCGCCAGCAGCTTTGGGGCTAGCGGGAGGACAGATACGCAGTATTTT

V: TRBV6-6
size: NA
length: 12
J: TRBJ2-5
D: NA
CDR3: CASTTHGETQYF
DNA: TGTGCCAGCACCACCCACGGGGAGACCCAGTACTTC

V: TRBV2
size: once
length: 15
J: TRBJ2-1
D: TRBD2
CDR3: CASRDSGRRGHEQFF
DNA: TGTGCCAGCAGAGACAGCGGGAGAAGAGGCCATGAGCAGTTCTTC

V: TRBV7-8
size: NA
length: 15
J: TRBJ1-3
D: TRBD1
CDR3: CASSLHRDRVDTIYF
DNA: TGTGCCAGCAGCTTACACCGGGACAGGGTAGACACCATATATTTT

V: TRBV12-3/TRBV12-4
size: NA
length: 13
J: TRBJ2-7
D: TRBD2
CDR3: CASSLSGSYEQYF
DNA: TGTGCCAGCAGTTTGAGCGGGAGCTACGAGCAGTACTTC

V: TRBV16
size: NA
length: 13
J: TRBJ2-1
D: TRBD2
CDR3: CASSRSRREKQFF
DNA: TGTGCCAGCAGCCGCAGTCGGCGGGAGAAGCAGTTCTTC